What follows are 19 T cell receptor beta chains derived from one specimen sequenced in a study of T cell changes during pregnancy in multiple sclerosis. Sequencing was performed with immunoSEQ multiplex PCR; in TCRdb, only in-frame clones are kept and a portion is missing. The data hold tens of thousands of clones, with about 90% observed a single time. The material was peripheral blood, obtained in the second trimester of pregnancy. The source of these receptors is a female donor with multiple sclerosis, enrolled in a pregnancy study.

This chain connects TRBV5-6 to TRBJ2-3, with D perhaps matching TRBD1 (6 bases). The CDR3 is 17 residues long. In germline, CDR1 is SGHDT, CDR2 YYEEEE. The germline V and J ends were trimmed by 4 bases and 4 bases, with 22 bases remaining between them. The CDR3 coding sequence is TGTGCCAGCAGCCAAGGTCTAACAGGGAGAAGCGCAGATACGCAGTATTTT. This sequence encodes CASSQGLTGRSADTQYF.

The rearrangement uses TRBV9 and TRBJ1-1; 7 bases align to TRBD1. Germline values: CDR1 SGDLS, CDR2 YYNGEE. V lost 4 bases to trimming and J lost 3 bases; unmatched junction nucleotides: 9. This CDR3 is 15 amino acids long. The CDR3 reads CASSPRGPGYTEAFF. DNA of the CDR3: TGTGCCAGCAGCCCGAGGGGGCCAGGGTACACTGAAGCTTTCTTT.

V usage is TRBV5-5 and J usage is TRBJ1-6; 8 nucleotides line up with TRBD1. Trimming at V came to 4 bases and at J to 0 bases, leaving 12 bases not matched to a gene. Germline lookup yields CDR1 SGHKS and CDR2 YYEKEE (reference sequence). The CDR3 has 19 residues. Here the CDR3 reads CASSPYWGQASSYNSPLHF. DNA of the CDR3: TGTGCCAGCAGCCCTTATTGGGGACAGGCGAGCTCCTATAATTCACCCCTCCACTTT.

CDR3 DNA sequence: TGTGCCAGCAGCCACGGAGGGCAGGACGAGCAGTACTTC. Its protein product is CASSHGGQDEQYF. The rearrangement uses TRBV7-3 and TRBJ2-7, with D tentatively TRBD2 (6 bases). The germline CDR1 and CDR2 sequences are SGHTA and FQGTGA. The CDR3 sequence is 13 residues long. With 5 bases removed from V and 5 bases from J, the gap between germline ends came to 13 bases.

This chain joins TRBV4-1 and TRBJ2-7, with 8 bases identical to TRBD2. Germline CDR1 and CDR2: MGHRA and YSYEKL. This CDR3 spans 15 amino acids. The V gene end was trimmed by 5 bases and the J gene end by 3 bases; junction bases not matched to a gene: 9. CDR3 loop: CASSSGGGLNYEQYF. CDR3 nucleotides: TGCGCCAGCAGCTCCGGGGGGGGACTAAACTACGAGCAGTACTTC.

This chain uses TRBV19 with TRBJ1-5, with D perhaps TRBD1 (5 bases). CDR3 length: 15 residues. The germline V gene has CDR1 LNHDA and CDR2 SQIVND (reference sequence). V was trimmed by 7 bases and J by 6 bases, leaving 19 bases between them. CDR3 region: CASTVAPGLSQPQHF. The CDR3 coding sequence is TGTGCCAGTACCGTGGCCCCAGGGTTGAGTCAGCCCCAGCATTTT.

J is TRBJ1-2 and V is TRBV10-3; no clear D. Between the trimmed V and J ends, which lost 7 bases and 8 bases, there was a span of 11 bases. Germline V gene sequence: CDR1 ENHRY, CDR2 SYGVKD. CDR3 length equals 11 residues. The CDR3 here is CAITGWMGYTF. CDR3 DNA sequence: TGTGCCATCACGGGGTGGATGGGCTACACCTTC.

V and J are TRBV9 and TRBJ2-3; 12 bases map to TRBD2. The CDR3 sequence is 15 residues long. J lost 6 bases, V lost 3 bases, and 5 bases had no gene match. Germline-derived CDR1 and CDR2 are SGDLS and YYNGEE. CDR3 in DNA: TGTGCCAGCAGCGACTCTAGCGGGGGGGTGGATACGCAGTATTTT. It is translated as CASSDSSGGVDTQYF.

J is TRBJ1-5 and V is TRBV5-6; D may be TRBD1 (5 bases). Germline assignment: CDR1 SGHDT and CDR2 YYEEEE. The CDR3 covers 15 residues. Trimming shortened V by 0 bases and J by 5 bases, and 12 bases separated the two germline ends. The CDR3 here is CASSLAGDRDQPQHF. The CDR3 DNA sequence: TGTGCCAGCAGCTTGGCGGGGGATCGGGATCAGCCCCAGCATTTT.

This chain joins TRBV7-2 and TRBJ2-3, with 8 positions matching TRBD2. The V gene's germline CDR1 is SGHTA and CDR2 FQGNSA. CDR3 length: 17 residues. Trimming at V came to 4 bases and at J to 0 bases, leaving 9 bases not matched to a gene. CDR3 nucleotides: TGTGCCAGCAGCTCCTCAATTACTAGCGGAAGCACAGATACGCAGTATTTT. Amino acids: CASSSSITSGSTDTQYF. Based on the CDR3 plus reference TRBV7-2 and TRBJ2-3, the full variable domain is GAGVSQSPSNKVTEKGKDVELRCDPISGHTALYWYRQSLGQGLEFLIYFQGNSAPDKSGLPSDRFSAERTGGSVSTLTIQRTQQEDSAVYLCASSSSITSGSTDTQYFGPGTRLTVL.

This chain uses TRBV6-5 with TRBJ2-7, with 7 nucleotides matching TRBD1. Trimming at V came to 2 bases and at J to 7 bases, leaving 8 bases not matched to a gene. The CDR3 sequence is 14 residues long. The V gene's germline CDR1 is MNHEY and CDR2 SVGAGI. The chain's CDR3 is CASSYHGTAGEQYF. In DNA form, the CDR3 reads TGTGCCAGCAGTTACCACGGGACAGCAGGAGAGCAGTACTTC.

The chain employs TRBV9 and TRBJ2-7; possibly TRBD1 for D (5 bases). CDR3 length: 15 residues. V lost 1 base to trimming and J lost 2 bases, with 13 bases between them. Germline V gene lookup returns CDR1 SGDLS and CDR2 YYNGEE. The chain's CDR3 is CASSVNPGLTYEQYF. Here the CDR3 DNA reads TGTGCCAGCAGCGTAAACCCAGGGTTGACCTACGAGCAGTACTTC.

V is TRBV2 and J is TRBJ2-3, with a possible D match to TRBD1 (5 bases). V lost 6 bases and J lost 2, with 21 bases in between. CDR1 and CDR2 from the germline V gene are SNHLY and FYNNEI. There are 17 residues in the CDR3. This CDR3 reads CASSREIGVGYTDTQYF. The CDR3 DNA is TGTGCCAGCAGCAGGGAAATAGGGGTGGGGTACACAGATACGCAGTATTTT.

The chain employs TRBV25-1 and TRBJ2-1; 11 positions agree with TRBD2. The germline CDR1 and CDR2 sequences are MGHDK and SYGVNS. With V trimmed by 5 bases and J by 9 bases, 9 bases remained unmatched. This CDR3 is 15 amino acids long. Here the CDR3 reads CASSPLAGGHVEQFF. The CDR3 coding sequence is TGTGCCAGCAGTCCCCTAGCGGGGGGTCACGTTGAGCAGTTCTTC.

V usage is TRBV6-1 and J usage is TRBJ1-3, with a possible D match to TRBD1 (6 bases). Germline CDR1 is MNHNS and CDR2 is SASEGT. Trimming cost V 6 bases and J 9 bases, with 18 bases left between them. The CDR3 runs 14 residues. CDR3 DNA: TGTGCCAGCAGGAATCCGGGGGGGCCAGCCACCATATATTTT. Translated, it gives CASRNPGGPATIYF.

The chain carries TRBV7-2 and TRBJ2-7; possible D gene TRBD1, 7 bases. Trimming pared 4 bases from V and 3 bases from J, leaving 13 bases between. Germline CDR1 SGHTA, CDR2 FQGNSA. The CDR3 loop spans 14 amino acids. This CDR3 is CASSSRGDLYEQYF. DNA of the CDR3: TGTGCCAGCAGCTCCAGGGGGGACCTCTACGAGCAGTACTTC. The full variable domain, in which reference TRBV7-2 and TRBJ2-7 provide the parts outside the CDR3, is GAGVSQSPSNKVTEKGKDVELRCDPISGHTALYWYRQSLGQGLEFLIYFQGNSAPDKSGLPSDRFSAERTGGSVSTLTIQRTQQEDSAVYLCASSSRGDLYEQYFGPGTRLTVT.

This clone was counted between two and nine times. This rearrangement joins TRBV4-2 to TRBJ1-1; D may be TRBD1 (6 bases). This CDR3 comprises 14 residues. Per germline, CDR1 LGHNA and CDR2 YNFKEQ. Trimming stripped 4 bases from V and 2 bases from J, with 11 bases between. The CDR3: CASSLEQGNTEAFF. CDR3 nucleotide sequence: TGTGCCAGCAGCCTCGAACAGGGTAACACTGAAGCTTTCTTT.

The chain recombines TRBV18 with TRBJ2-7; weak D call: TRBD1 (5 bases). The V end lost 2 bases, the J end lost 1 base, and 12 bases lay between the germline ends. Germline CDR1 reads KGHSH; CDR2 reads LQKENI. CDR3 length: 15 residues. CDR3 nucleotides: TGTGCCAGCTCACCAGGCAGGGCCCTATCCTACGAGCAGTACTTC. This encodes CASSPGRALSYEQYF.

The chain links TRBV7-2 to TRBJ2-3; perhaps TRBD2 as D (6 bases). Germline V CDR1 and CDR2: SGHTA, FQGNSA. The V end was cut by 3 bases, the J end by 2 bases, with 12 bases between. The CDR3 totals 15 residues. The chain's CDR3 is CASSLRGSLTDTQYF. The CDR3 bases are TGTGCCAGCAGCTTGCGGGGAAGCCTCACAGATACGCAGTATTTT.